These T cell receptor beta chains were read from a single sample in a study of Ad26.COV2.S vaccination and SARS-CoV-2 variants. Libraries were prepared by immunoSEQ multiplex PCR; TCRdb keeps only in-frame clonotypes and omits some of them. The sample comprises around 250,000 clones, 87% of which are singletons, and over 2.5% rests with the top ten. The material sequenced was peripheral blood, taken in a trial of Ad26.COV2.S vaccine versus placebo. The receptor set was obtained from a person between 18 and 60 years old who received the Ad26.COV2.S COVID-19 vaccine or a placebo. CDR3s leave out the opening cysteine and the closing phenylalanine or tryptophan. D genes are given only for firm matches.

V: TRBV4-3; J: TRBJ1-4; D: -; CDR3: ASRPQTTNEKLF
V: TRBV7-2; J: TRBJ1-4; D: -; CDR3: ASSPGPGANEKLF
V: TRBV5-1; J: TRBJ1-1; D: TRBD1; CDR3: ASRPVTGVNTEAF
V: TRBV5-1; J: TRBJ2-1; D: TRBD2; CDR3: ASSRRSGRAYNEQF
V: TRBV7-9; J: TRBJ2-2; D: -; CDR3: ASQDVTGELF
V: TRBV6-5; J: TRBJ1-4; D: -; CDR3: ASTKGQTNEKLF
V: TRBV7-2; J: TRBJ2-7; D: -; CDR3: ASSPVGQKPYEQY
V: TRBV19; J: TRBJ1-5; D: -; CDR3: ASSIVQGGRPQH
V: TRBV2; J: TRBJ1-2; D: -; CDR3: ASSRSVSGYT
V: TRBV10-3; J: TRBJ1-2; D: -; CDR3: AITTTGGNYGYT
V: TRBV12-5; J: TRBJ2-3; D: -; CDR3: ASGEAGTPDTQY
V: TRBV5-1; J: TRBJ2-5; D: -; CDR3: ASSLGGARETQY
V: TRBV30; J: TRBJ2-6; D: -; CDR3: AWSVTRTPQSGANVLT
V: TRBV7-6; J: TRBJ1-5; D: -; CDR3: ASSLQGYGQPQH
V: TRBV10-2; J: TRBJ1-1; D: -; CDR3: ASRGSRVVRDTEAF
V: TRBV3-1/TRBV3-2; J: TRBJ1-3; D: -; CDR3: ASSQGNTIY
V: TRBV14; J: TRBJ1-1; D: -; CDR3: ASSPRVNTEAF
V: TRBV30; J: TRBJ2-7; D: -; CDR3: AWSTRGGRYYEQY
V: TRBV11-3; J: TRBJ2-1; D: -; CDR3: ASSPRDTSSYNEQF
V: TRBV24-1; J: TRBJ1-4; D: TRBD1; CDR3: ATSDLRAGGFEKLF
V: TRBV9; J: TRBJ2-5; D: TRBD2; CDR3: ASSVRWGLAQETQY
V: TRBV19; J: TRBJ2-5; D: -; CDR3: ASSIEDNQETQY
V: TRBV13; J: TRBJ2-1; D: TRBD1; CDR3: ASSPRTGGIHEQF
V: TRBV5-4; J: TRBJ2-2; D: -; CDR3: ASSSDSYGELF
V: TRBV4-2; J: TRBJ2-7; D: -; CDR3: ASSQDNEESYEQY
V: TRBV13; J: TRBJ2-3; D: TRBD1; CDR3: ASSLGQGAVTDTQY
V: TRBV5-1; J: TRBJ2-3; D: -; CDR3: ASSLGTSTDTQY
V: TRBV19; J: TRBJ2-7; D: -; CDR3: ASSITSGGPYEQY
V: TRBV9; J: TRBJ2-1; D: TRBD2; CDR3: ASSPPGGSSYNEQF
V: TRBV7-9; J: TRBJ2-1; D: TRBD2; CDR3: ASSPRLAGGHEQF
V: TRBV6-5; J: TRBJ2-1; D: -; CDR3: ASSYSAGKYNEQF
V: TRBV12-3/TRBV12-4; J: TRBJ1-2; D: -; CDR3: ASSLQENYGYT
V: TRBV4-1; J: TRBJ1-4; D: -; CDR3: ASSHRVLTNEKLF
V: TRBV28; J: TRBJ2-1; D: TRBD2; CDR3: ASSSGASGEGNEQF
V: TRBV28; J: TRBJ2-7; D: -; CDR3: ASSLQGGQY
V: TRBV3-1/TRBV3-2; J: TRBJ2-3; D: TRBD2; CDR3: ASSQDTRTSGRDTQY
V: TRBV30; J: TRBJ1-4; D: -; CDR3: AWSVPGSGEEKLF
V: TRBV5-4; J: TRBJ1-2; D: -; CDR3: ASSPGLEYNYGYT
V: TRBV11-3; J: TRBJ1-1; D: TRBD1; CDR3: ASSLAGGNTEAF
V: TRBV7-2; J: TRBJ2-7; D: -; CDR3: ASSSQGYEQY
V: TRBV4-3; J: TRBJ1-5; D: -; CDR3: ASSQDLMENRPQH
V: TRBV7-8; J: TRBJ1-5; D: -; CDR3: ASSLGFPQHYSNQPQH